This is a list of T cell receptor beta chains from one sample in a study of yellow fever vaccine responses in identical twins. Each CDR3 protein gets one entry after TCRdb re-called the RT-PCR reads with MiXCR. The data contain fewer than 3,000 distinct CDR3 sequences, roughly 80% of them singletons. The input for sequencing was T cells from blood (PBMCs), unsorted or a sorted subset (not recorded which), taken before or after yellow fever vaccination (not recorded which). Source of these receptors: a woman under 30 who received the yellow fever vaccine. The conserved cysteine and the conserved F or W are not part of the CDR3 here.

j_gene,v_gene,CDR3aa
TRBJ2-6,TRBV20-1,SAIQGGASGANVLT
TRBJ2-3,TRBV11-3,ASSLFPAADTSTDTQY
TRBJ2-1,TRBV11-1,ASSTTSGGHNEQF
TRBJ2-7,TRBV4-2,ASSQASGGAYEQY
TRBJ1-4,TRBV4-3,ASSPSADGYEKLF
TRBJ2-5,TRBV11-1,ASSRDSKETQY
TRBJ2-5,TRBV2,ASSDRQYPRETQY
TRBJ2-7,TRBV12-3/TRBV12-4,ASSLAGAASEQY
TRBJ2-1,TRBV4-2,ASSGPGDYNEQF
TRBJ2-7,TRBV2,ASRSSTSGVYEQY
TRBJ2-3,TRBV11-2,ASSLGPARTTSTDTQY
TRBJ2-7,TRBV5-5,ASSGRDSLYEQY
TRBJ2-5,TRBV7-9,ASSLSTGGETQY
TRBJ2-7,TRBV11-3,ASSFGLTYEQY
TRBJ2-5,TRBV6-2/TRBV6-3,ASSYRGTAWETQY
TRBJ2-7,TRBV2,ASSEARTTYEQY
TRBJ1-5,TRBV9,ASSPGRGNQPQH
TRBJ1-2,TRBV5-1,ASSLTVENYGYT
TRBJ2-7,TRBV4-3,ASSQDTSGNYEQY
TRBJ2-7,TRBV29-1,SVEVAGVYEQY
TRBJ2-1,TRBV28,ASSLFDYNEQF
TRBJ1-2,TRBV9,ASSGTGTGYT
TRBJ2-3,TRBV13,ASVADTQY
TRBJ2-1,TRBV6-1,ASTLSGDSYNEQF